Listed below are T cell receptor beta chains from one sample, sequenced in a study of blood T cell repertoires in COVID-19. The method was immunoSEQ multiplex PCR; TCRdb's version includes in-frame clones alone and lacks a portion of them. The repertoire holds fewer than 200,000 clones, with about 90% as singletons. Sequencing input: peripheral blood. These receptors all come from a man aged 25 to 45 with COVID-19, enrolled during active disease. The CDR3 runs from the conserved cysteine through the conserved F or W. The order of the fields is D gene, clone size, J gene, V gene, CDR3 protein, CDR3 DNA. D genes are given only for firm matches. A clone size is listed for some rows: how often the clone was seen (once, few, many), or a class if it is expanded.

TRBD2	NA	TRBJ2-3	TRBV6-4	CASSDSGGGSTDTQYF	TGTGCCAGCAGTGACTCGGGCGGGGGGAGCACAGATACGCAGTATTTT
TRBD2	NA	TRBJ2-1	TRBV11-2	CASSLRYGGEHNEQFF	TGTGCCAGCAGCTTAAGGTACGGGGGGGAACACAATGAGCAGTTCTTC
NA	NA	TRBJ1-1	TRBV5-4	CASSIPTGTLVEAFF	TGTGCCAGCAGCATACCGACCGGGACACTGGTTGAAGCTTTCTTT
NA	NA	TRBJ1-1	TRBV7-3	CASSFGTYTEAFF	TGTGCCAGCAGCTTTGGGACTTACACTGAAGCTTTCTTT
TRBD1	NA	TRBJ1-2	TRBV6-1	CASSETGVGYTF	TGTGCCAGCAGTGAAACAGGGGTTGGCTACACCTTC
NA	NA	TRBJ2-7	TRBV13	CASSLAGVYEQYF	TGTGCCAGCAGCTTAGCGGGGGTCTACGAGCAGTACTTC
NA	NA	TRBJ1-2	TRBV4-3	CASSQFGRTVRGYTF	TGCGCCAGCAGCCAATTTGGGCGGACAGTGAGGGGCTACACCTTC
NA	NA	TRBJ1-2	TRBV3-1/TRBV3-2	CASSPSTVYGYTF	TGTGCCAGCAGCCCCTCGACAGTCTATGGCTACACCTTC
TRBD1	once	TRBJ1-3	TRBV19	CASSRQGSSGNTIYF	TGTGCCAGTAGCCGACAGGGGAGCTCTGGAAACACCATATATTTT
NA	NA	TRBJ2-3	TRBV11-3	CASSLGGLTDTQYF	TGTGCCAGCAGCTTGGGAGGTTTGACAGATACGCAGTATTTT
NA	NA	TRBJ2-1	TRBV5-1	CASSLEDSSYNEQFF	TGCGCCAGCAGCTTGGAAGACAGTTCCTACAATGAGCAGTTCTTC
NA	few	TRBJ1-1	TRBV7-2	CASRNRVAGTEAFF	TGTGCCAGCAGAAACAGGGTAGCGGGGACTGAAGCTTTCTTT
NA	once	TRBJ2-1	TRBV11-2	CASSLDFQVSYNEQFF	TGTGCCAGCAGCTTAGATTTCCAGGTTTCCTACAATGAGCAGTTCTTC
TRBD2	NA	TRBJ2-1	TRBV10-3	CAIMGRGGSYNEQFF	TGTGCCATCATGGGGCGGGGGGGCTCCTACAATGAGCAGTTCTTC
TRBD1	NA	TRBJ2-7	TRBV4-3	CASSQGDRINYEQYF	TGCGCCAGCAGCCAGGGGGACAGGATCAACTACGAGCAGTACTTC
TRBD2	once	TRBJ2-3	TRBV4-2	CASSRRNSGSFGTDTQYF	TGTGCCAGCAGCCGTAGAAATAGCGGGAGCTTTGGCACAGATACGCAGTATTTT
TRBD1	NA	TRBJ1-1	TRBV18	CASSPLTGGDTEAFF	TGTGCCAGCTCACCACTTACAGGGGGGGACACTGAAGCTTTCTTT
NA	NA	TRBJ2-2	TRBV2	CASSPRGRNTGELFF	TGTGCCAGCAGCCCACGGGGTAGGAACACCGGGGAGCTGTTTTTT
TRBD2	NA	TRBJ2-1	TRBV7-9	CASSPAEGLAANNEQFF	TGTGCCAGCAGCCCAGCAGAAGGACTAGCGGCGAACAATGAGCAGTTCTTC
NA	NA	TRBJ1-6	TRBV19	CASRPAGTINSPLHF	TGTGCCAGTAGACCAGCCGGGACAATTAATTCACCCCTCCACTTT
NA	NA	TRBJ1-1	TRBV11-3	CASSSGPTEAFF	TGTGCCAGCAGCTCCGGTCCGACTGAAGCTTTCTTT
NA	NA	TRBJ1-1	TRBV12-3/TRBV12-4	CASTLGGAEAFF	TGTGCCAGCACCCTGGGGGGGGCTGAAGCTTTCTTT
NA	NA	TRBJ1-4	TRBV5-4	CASSRQLATNEKLFF	TGTGCCAGCAGTCGACAGCTAGCAACTAATGAAAAACTGTTTTTT
TRBD2	NA	TRBJ2-7	TRBV4-2	CASSQEAPGLAGNYEQYF	TGTGCCAGCAGCCAAGAAGCACCGGGACTAGCGGGCAACTACGAGCAGTACTTC
TRBD2	NA	TRBJ2-1	TRBV4-1	CASSQPPSGSSYNEQFF	TGCGCCAGCAGCCAACCCCCTAGCGGGAGCTCCTACAATGAGCAGTTCTTC
NA	NA	TRBJ1-6	TRBV6-1	CASSESAAENSPLHF	TGTGCCAGCAGTGAAAGCGCGGCAGAGAATTCACCCCTCCACTTT
TRBD2	NA	TRBJ2-1	TRBV6-2/TRBV6-3	CASSKTDSSSGRARNEQFF	TGTGCCAGCAGCAAGACAGATTCCTCTAGCGGGAGGGCCAGGAATGAGCAGTTCTTC
NA	once	TRBJ2-5	TRBV6-5	CASSWGLQETQYF	TGTGCCAGCAGCTGGGGCCTACAAGAGACCCAGTACTTC
TRBD1	once	TRBJ1-5	TRBV6-1	CASSGRDRGSNQPQHF	TGTGCCAGCAGTGGCCGGGACAGGGGTAGCAATCAGCCCCAGCATTTT
TRBD2	NA	TRBJ2-1	TRBV25-1	CASRSHSGNYNEQFF	TGTGCCAGCAGATCACACAGCGGGAACTACAATGAGCAGTTCTTC
NA	NA	TRBJ2-5	TRBV2	CASPTLQHQETQYF	TGTGCCAGCCCTACTCTACAGCATCAAGAGACCCAGTACTTC
TRBD1	NA	TRBJ2-7	TRBV6-5	CASRTFPGQGYEQYF	TGTGCCAGCAGAACATTTCCGGGACAGGGCTACGAGCAGTACTTC
TRBD1	NA	TRBJ2-7	TRBV28	CASSLRTGSREQYF	TGTGCCAGCAGTTTAAGGACAGGGTCCCGTGAGCAGTACTTC
TRBD1	NA	TRBJ1-5	TRBV7-6	CASSPDPGQGEKDQPQHF	TGTGCCAGCAGTCCCGATCCGGGACAGGGGGAGAAGGATCAGCCCCAGCATTTT
NA	NA	TRBJ1-5	TRBV6-4	CASSPSGGIQPQHF	TGTGCCAGCAGCCCCTCGGGCGGGATACAGCCCCAGCATTTT
TRBD1	NA	TRBJ2-4	TRBV10-3	CAIKEQGKNIQYF	TGTGCCATCAAAGAACAGGGGAAAAACATTCAGTACTTC
TRBD1	NA	TRBJ1-6	TRBV4-2	CASSLIPGQGNSPLHF	TGTGCCAGCAGCCTAATACCGGGACAGGGAAATTCACCCCTCCACTTT
NA	NA	TRBJ2-1	TRBV7-2	CASSLGGVGNEQFF	TGTGCCAGCAGCTTAGGGGGAGTGGGCAATGAGCAGTTCTTC
TRBD1	NA	TRBJ2-7	TRBV24-1	CATSDRDRGRVEQYF	TGTGCCACCAGTGACCGGGACAGGGGTCGGGTCGAGCAGTACTTC
TRBD1	NA	TRBJ1-6	TRBV19	CASRGQGVGSPLHF	TGTGCCAGTAGGGGACAGGGGGTTGGGTCACCCCTCCACTTT
TRBD1	NA	TRBJ1-2	TRBV12-3/TRBV12-4	CASTRTGPYGYTF	TGTGCCAGCACCCGGACAGGGCCCTATGGCTACACCTTC